This T cell receptor (beta chain) came from a study of post-analysis software for immune sequencing data. Study conclusions and caveats: Higher frequency in patients than in controls was seen for roughly five TRBV segments, with TRBV5-6, TRBV5-1 and TRBV20-1 among them. By F measure, strong co-clustering occurred among samples prepared in the same batch.

The library was made from cDNA and included unique molecular identifiers. TCRdb analysed the PCR reads with MiXCR anew, one entry per CDR3 protein. The sample records about 820,000 distinct CDR3 sequences, roughly 58% being singletons. On this clonotype itself: Its antigen remains unidentified.

Germline V gives CDR1 SGHTA, CDR2 FQGTGA. The V gene end was trimmed by 2 bases and the J gene end by 9 bases; junction bases not matched to a gene: 7. The CDR3 covers 15 residues. The origin of this receptor is a girl aged 5-17 years with multiple sclerosis. The chain joins TRBV7-3 to TRBJ2-1; 10 bases align to TRBD2. The specimen sequenced was blood. In nucleotides, the CDR3 is TGTGCCAGCAGCTTAGAAGCGGGAGGGAGGCCTGAGCAGTTCTTC. Translation gives CASSLEAGGRPEQFF.